The source of this T cell receptor beta chain is a study of T cell repertoires in cytomegalovirus infection. Background on the study: Both CMV infection and a matching HLA type were indicated by public TCR beta signatures.

The CDR3 length is 14 residues. V was clipped by 6 bases and J by 2 bases; unmatched bases: 5. Germline assignment: CDR1 SGHVS and CDR2 FNYEAQ. Study-wide points: CMV-specific TCR beta clonotypes restricted by HLA-C were the ones dominating the ex vivo response.

TCRdb reprocessed the reads via MiXCR and lists one record per CDR3 protein. This sample carries 740,000 or so distinct CDR3 sequences, about 40% of them seen once, and the ten largest clones take around 3%. In this sample, this clonotype turned up many times. Its antigen is as yet unknown. The sample taken for sequencing was PBMCs. The chain couples TRBV7-6 to TRBJ2-7; 9 bases agree with TRBD1. The origin of this receptor is a human donor in good health (CMV status not recorded). Some clones in this sample may be carry-over from other donors' samples. CDR3 amino acids: CASSPGTGTYEQYF. CDR3 DNA: TGTGCCAGCAGTCCCGGGACAGGGACCTACGAGCAGTACTTC.